These 31 T cell receptor beta chains share one sample of origin, sequenced in a study of PD-1 blockade in classical Hodgkin lymphoma. After autologous stem cell transplantation all patients relapsed, and prior brentuximab vedotin exposure differed between cohorts. TCRdb keeps only in-frame clones here, not all; method: immunoSEQ multiplex PCR. Of roughly 140,000 clones listed, under 85% are singletons. Sample: peripheral blood mononuclear cells (PBMCs), taken before the second cycle of nivolumab. The source of these receptors is a human donor with classical Hodgkin lymphoma.

This sequence joins TRBV5-4 and TRBJ1-1; D unclear. Trimming removed 3 bases at V and 3 bases at J, with 12 bases between. CDR3 size: 14 residues. Germline CDR1 SGHNT, CDR2 YYREEE (reference sequence). DNA for the CDR3: TGTGCCAGCAGCTCCAAGGGAGTTGACACTGAAGCTTTCTTT. This gives the protein CASSSKGVDTEAFF.

The CDR3, as DNA: TGTGCCAGCAGTTACACCGGGGAGCTGTTTTTT. It specifies CASSYTGELFF. The chain has TRBV5-5 and TRBJ2-2; D not certain. Between the trimmed V and J ends, which lost 5 bases and 3 bases, there was a span of 2 bases. The CDR3 loop spans 11 amino acids. Germline-derived CDR1 and CDR2 are SGHKS and YYEKEE (reference sequence).

This clone showed up just a few times. This chain uses TRBV28 with TRBJ2-1; TRBD2 aligns across 7 bases. CDR3 length: 12 residues. V was clipped by 4 bases and J by 8 bases; unmatched bases: 2. CDR1 is MDHEN, CDR2 SYDVKM, per germline. Written as DNA, the CDR3 is TGTGCCAGCAGTTCTGCGGGGGATGAGCAGTTCTTC. It encodes CASSSAGDEQFF.

The V call is TRBV9, the J call TRBJ2-3, with D possibly TRBD2 on 6 matching bases. The CDR3 runs 16 residues. The ends were cut back, 4 bases at V and 2 bases at J, with 17 bases in the middle. Germline-derived CDR1 and CDR2 are SGDLS and YYNGEE. Here the CDR3 DNA reads TGTGCCAGCAGCCTCGGGTGGGGGGAGAACACAGATACGCAGTATTTT. This gives the protein CASSLGWGENTDTQYF. Based on the CDR3 plus reference TRBV9 and TRBJ2-3, the full variable domain is DSGVTQTPKHLITATGQRVTLRCSPRSGDLSVYWYQQSLDQGLQFLIQYYNGEERAKGNILERFSAQQFPDLHSELNLSSLELGDSALYFCASSLGWGENTDTQYFGPGTRLTVL.

This chain uses TRBV6-5 with TRBJ1-1; 12 nucleotides match TRBD1. The CDR3 loop spans 12 amino acids. Germline trimming cut 5 bases from V and 11 bases from J; bases unmatched to any gene: 3. Germline CDR1 reads MNHEY; CDR2 reads SVGAGI. The CDR3 sequence: CASSQGQGAAFF. The CDR3 DNA reads as TGTGCCAGCAGTCAGGGACAGGGGGCCGCTTTCTTT.

This rearrangement joins TRBV2 to TRBJ2-1; D is unclear. The germline V gene encodes CDR1 SNHLY and CDR2 FYNNEI. V was pared by 6 bases and J by 3 bases, with 3 bases between. This CDR3 spans 11 amino acids. CDR3 loop: CASRGYNEQFF. CDR3 bases: TGTGCCAGCAGAGGCTACAATGAGCAGTTCTTC. Combining the CDR3 with reference TRBV2 and TRBJ2-1 gives the whole variable domain EPEVTQTPSHQVTQMGQEVILRCVPISNHLYFYWYRQILGQKVEFLVSFYNNEISEKSEIFDDQFSVERPDGSNFTLKIRSTKLEDSAMYFCASRGYNEQFFGPGTRLTVL.

The chain couples TRBV5-6 to TRBJ2-4, with 12 bases identical to TRBD2. Germline CDR1 and CDR2: SGHDT and YYEEEE. The CDR3 has 15 amino acids. Losses at the gene ends were 4 bases for V and 6 bases for J; bases not matched to a gene: 5. CDR3 sequence reads: CASSLRTSGVNIQYF. The CDR3 DNA follows: TGTGCCAGCAGCCTGCGGACTAGCGGGGTAAACATTCAGTACTTC.

The V call is TRBV6-5, the J call TRBJ2-1; no definite D call. The V end was cut by 0 bases, the J end by 6 bases, with 6 bases between. The CDR3 is made up of 13 amino acids. Germline CDR1 reads MNHEY; CDR2 reads SVGAGI. Here the CDR3 reads CASSYSSRNEQFF. For the CDR3, the DNA is TGTGCCAGCAGTTACTCGAGTCGCAATGAGCAGTTCTTC.

This chain uses TRBV25-1 with TRBJ1-1, with D maybe TRBD1 (6 bases). Looked up from germline, CDR1 is MGHDK and CDR2 is SYGVNS. CDR3 length: 18 amino acids. With 3 bases removed from V and 0 bases from J, the gap between germline ends came to 20 bases. DNA of the CDR3: TGTGCCAGCAGTGATGGGGGGCGGGCAGGGTCCTTGAACACTGAAGCTTTCTTT. As protein: CASSDGGRAGSLNTEAFF.

This clone was observed a handful of times. V usage is TRBV29-1 and J usage is TRBJ1-4; TRBD1 matches at 7 bases. CDR1 and CDR2 (germline): SQVTM, ANQGSEA. The CDR3 has 14 residues. V dropped 5 bases and J dropped 7; count of bases not matched to a gene: 10. The CDR3 nucleotides read TGCAGCGTTCACCTACAGGGGTCGGGTGAAAAACTGTTTTTT. Its protein is CSVHLQGSGEKLFF.

The genes are TRBV11-2 and TRBJ1-2; tentative D call: TRBD1 (5 bases). This CDR3 comprises 16 residues. Germline assignment: CDR1 SGHAT and CDR2 FQNNGV. The germline V and J ends were trimmed by 1 base and 3 bases, with 15 bases remaining between them. CDR3 protein: CASSLVQQAGHYGYTF. The CDR3 bases are TGTGCCAGCAGCTTAGTTCAGCAGGCAGGGCACTATGGCTACACCTTC.

This clone occurred a few times. The V gene is TRBV6-6, the J gene TRBJ1-4, with D perhaps TRBD1 (6 bases). CDR1 and CDR2 from the germline V gene are MNHNY and SVGAGI (reference sequence). This CDR3 comprises 16 residues. The ends were cut back, 4 bases at V and 7 bases at J, with 19 bases in the middle. CDR3 nucleotides: TGTGCCAGCAGTTTTAATCGGGGACACCGTGGTGAAAAACTGTTTTTT. Translation gives CASSFNRGHRGEKLFF.

The chain has TRBV27 and TRBJ1-6; 12 bases map to TRBD1. V dropped 6 bases and J dropped 9; count of bases not matched to a gene: 12. Looked up from germline, CDR1 is MNHEY and CDR2 is SMNVEV (reference sequence). The CDR3 loop spans 17 amino acids. CDR3 nucleotides: TGTGCCAGCAGAGCGGGACAGGGGGCTCCTATAAGTTCACCCCTCCACTTT. Amino acids: CASRAGQGAPISSPLHF.

The rearrangement joins TRBV7-9 to TRBJ2-2, with D possibly matching TRBD1 (6 bases). The CDR3 sequence is 14 residues long. Germline CDR1 reads SEHNR; CDR2 reads FQNEAQ (reference sequence). Trimming removed 4 bases at V and 7 bases at J, with 13 bases between. The CDR3 nucleotides read TGTGCCAGCAGCTCTACAGGGTTCGGCGGGGAGCTGTTTTTT. Its protein is CASSSTGFGGELFF. Full variable domain (outside the CDR3, taken from reference TRBV7-9 and TRBJ2-2): DTGVSQNPRHKITKRGQNVTFRCDPISEHNRLYWYRQTLGQGPEFLTYFQNEAQLEKSRLLSDRFSAERPKGSFSTLEIQRTEQGDSAMYLCASSSTGFGGELFFGEGSRLTVL.

The V call is TRBV7-2, the J call TRBJ1-2; 7 bases line up with TRBD1. This CDR3 is built from 16 residues. Looked up from germline, CDR1 is SGHTA and CDR2 is FQGNSA. V gave up 0 bases and J gave up 5 bases; unmatched junction bases: 9. The CDR3 DNA reads TGTGCCAGCAGCTTAGCATGGGAAGGGGGCCGTTATGGCTACACCTTC. The encoded protein is CASSLAWEGGRYGYTF.

The V gene is TRBV18, the J gene TRBJ1-5; D not resolved. The V gene lost 6 bases and the J gene lost 1 base, with 10 bases spanning the gap. The CDR3 is 14 residues long. CDR1 is KGHSH and CDR2 is LQKENI in the germline V gene. The CDR3 reads CASSPPYSNQPQHF. The CDR3 coding sequence is TGTGCCAGCTCCCCCCCATACAGCAATCAGCCCCAGCATTTT.

V is TRBV2 and J is TRBJ1-5; D not resolved. The V and J ends lost 2 bases and 0 bases respectively, with 11 bases between them. Germline-derived CDR1 and CDR2 are SNHLY and FYNNEI. CDR3 size: 16 residues. The CDR3 region is CASSESAVASNQPQHF. CDR3 coding DNA: TGTGCCAGCAGTGAAAGTGCCGTAGCTAGCAATCAGCCCCAGCATTTT.

This clone was detected only a few times. The V gene is TRBV15, the J gene TRBJ1-5; maybe TRBD1 (6 bases). The CDR3 length is 15 residues. Germline CDR1 reads LNHNV; CDR2 reads YYDKDF (reference sequence). V lost 5 bases to trimming and J lost 5 bases, with 16 bases between them. In nucleotides, the CDR3 is TGTGCCACCAGCGGGGGCCCGCGAGGGGATCAGCCCCAGCATTTT. This encodes CATSGGPRGDQPQHF.

As to this clone: Its ends do not fully match the called genes, so a read error is possible. The genes are TRBV7-7 and TRBJ2-3, with D uncertain. Germline assignment: CDR1 SSHAT and CDR2 FNYEAQ (reference sequence). The CDR3 totals 13 residues. The CDR3 loop reads CASSLDPTDTQYF. The DNA of the CDR3 is TGTGCTAGCAGCTTAGACCCGACGGATACGCAGTATTTT.

The chain couples TRBV9 to TRBJ1-2, with 9 positions matching TRBD1. V dropped 2 bases and J dropped 6; count of bases not matched to a gene: 8. CDR3 length equals 15 residues. Looked up from germline, CDR1 is SGDLS and CDR2 is YYNGEE. CDR3 in DNA: TGTGCCAGCAGCGTCGGGACAGGGTCTTCAAATGGCTACACCTTC. Its protein product is CASSVGTGSSNGYTF. Full variable domain (rest looked up from reference TRBV9 and TRBJ1-2): DSGVTQTPKHLITATGQRVTLRCSPRSGDLSVYWYQQSLDQGLQFLIQYYNGEERAKGNILERFSAQQFPDLHSELNLSSLELGDSALYFCASSVGTGSSNGYTFGSGTRLTVV.

This sequence joins TRBV5-1 and TRBJ1-2; D is perhaps TRBD1 (6 bases). V was trimmed by 0 bases and J by 6 bases, leaving 12 bases between them. The CDR3 sequence is 14 residues long. Germline CDR1 reads SGHRS; CDR2 reads YFSETQ. The DNA for the CDR3 is TGCGCCAGCAGCTTGGTGGCAGGGGCACATGGCTACACCTTC. This translates into CASSLVAGAHGYTF. Full variable domain (missing parts from reference TRBV5-1 and TRBJ1-2): KAGVTQTPRYLIKTRGQQVTLSCSPISGHRSVSWYQQTPGQGLQFLFEYFSETQRNKGNFPGRFSGRQFSNSRSEMNVSTLELGDSALYLCASSLVAGAHGYTFGSGTRLTVV.

J is TRBJ2-1 and V is TRBV5-4; TRBD1 matches 7 bases. Germline values: CDR1 SGHNT, CDR2 YYREEE (reference sequence). The CDR3 consists of 15 residues. V trimming: 4 bases; J trimming: 0 bases; junction bases outside the gene matches: 4. CDR3 sequence: CASSTGQVSYNEQFF. CDR3 bases: TGTGCCAGCAGCACCGGACAGGTCTCCTACAATGAGCAGTTCTTC.

This clone is a singleton in its sample. The chain uses TRBV28 and TRBJ2-3, with TRBD2 matching over 12 bases. CDR3 length equals 15 residues. Germline assignment: CDR1 MDHEN and CDR2 SYDVKM. J gave up 4 bases and V 6 bases, and 5 bases lay outside the gene matches. The CDR3 DNA reads as TGTGCCAGCAGCCTAAGACTAGCGGGAGCAGATACGCAGTATTTT. Translation: CASSLRLAGADTQYF.

This clone showed up just a few times. The chain recombines TRBV7-2 with TRBJ2-2; D perhaps matches TRBD1 (6 bases). Between the trimmed V and J ends, which lost 5 bases and 4 bases, there was a span of 14 bases. CDR3 size: 15 residues. Germline CDR1 is SGHTA and CDR2 is FQGNSA. The CDR3: CASSAWNRATGELFF. The CDR3 DNA sequence: TGTGCCAGCAGCGCCTGGAACAGGGCCACCGGGGAGCTGTTTTTT.

The chain couples TRBV5-4 to TRBJ2-7; 7 bases are shared with TRBD2. The CDR3 sequence is 13 residues long. Germline-derived CDR1 and CDR2 are SGHNT and YYREEE (reference sequence). The J segment lost 6 bases and the V segment lost 1 base, leaving 4 bases of the junction unmatched. The CDR3 loop reads CASSLTTSSEQYF. As DNA, the CDR3 is TGTGCCAGCAGCTTGACGACTAGCTCCGAGCAGTACTTC.

The rearrangement joins TRBV30 to TRBJ2-2; 7 bases map to TRBD1. Trimming cost V 6 bases and J 8 bases; bases outside gene matches: 9. Germline lookup yields CDR1 GTSNPN and CDR2 SVGIG (reference sequence). CDR3 length: 13 residues. Written as DNA, the CDR3 is TGTGCCTGTGACAGGGTTCGATCAGGGGAGCTGTTTTTT. Its protein is CACDRVRSGELFF. Filled out from reference TRBV30 and TRBJ2-2, the complete variable domain reads SQTIHQWPATLVQPVGSPLSLECTVEGTSNPNLYWYRQAAGRGLQLLFYSVGIGQISSEVPQNLSASRPQDRQFILSSKKLLLSDSGFYLCACDRVRSGELFFGEGSRLTVL.

V is TRBV7-8 and J is TRBJ1-1; 10 positions agree with TRBD1. Germline V gene data show CDR1 as SGHVS and CDR2 as FQNEAQ. V lost 5 bases to trimming and J lost 4 bases; unmatched junction nucleotides: 10. This CDR3 spans 16 amino acids. CDR3 loop: CASSPDRGLWRTEAFF. The DNA for the CDR3 is TGTGCCAGCAGCCCCGACAGGGGGCTTTGGCGCACTGAAGCTTTCTTT. Drawing the rest from reference TRBV7-8 and TRBJ1-1, the complete variable domain is GAGVSQSPRYKVAKRGQDVALRCDPISGHVSLFWYQQALGQGPEFLTYFQNEAQLDKSGLPSDRFFAERPEGSVSTLKIQRTQQEDSAVYLCASSPDRGLWRTEAFFGQGTRLTVV.

This sequence joins TRBV9 and TRBJ2-1; D may be TRBD1 or TRBD2 (5 bases each). V was clipped by 7 bases and J by 3 bases, with 11 bases between them. CDR3 length equals 13 residues. Germline assignment: CDR1 SGDLS and CDR2 YYNGEE. In nucleotides, the CDR3 is TGTGCCAGCGGGGACGGATTCTACAATGAGCAGTTCTTC. Amino acid sequence: CASGDGFYNEQFF.

V and J are TRBV4-2 and TRBJ1-5; 9 positions match TRBD1. The CDR3 is 15 amino acids. Losses at the gene ends were 1 base for V and 3 bases for J; bases not matched to a gene: 1. The V gene's germline CDR1 is LGHNA and CDR2 YNFKEQ. The CDR3: CASSQGDRDNQPQHF. CDR3 coding DNA: TGTGCCAGCAGCCAAGGGGACAGGGACAATCAGCCCCAGCATTTT.

This chain links TRBV5-8 with TRBJ1-2, with 7 bases that match TRBD1. Germline CDR1 is SGHTS and CDR2 is YDEGEE. The CDR3 is made up of 15 amino acids. The V and J ends lost 3 bases and 3 bases, in that order; junction bases with no gene match: 8. CDR3 nucleotides: TGTGCCAGCAGCTCACGCAGGGACAGACACTATGGCTACACCTTC. Translation gives CASSSRRDRHYGYTF.

The chain couples TRBV6-5 to TRBJ1-1; D not resolved. Germline lookup yields CDR1 MNHEY and CDR2 SVGAGI. The CDR3 extends over 15 amino acids. With 0 bases removed from V and 3 bases from J, the gap between germline ends came to 11 bases. This CDR3 is CASSYSHIGDTEAFF. DNA of the CDR3: TGTGCCAGCAGTTACTCGCATATTGGGGACACTGAAGCTTTCTTT.